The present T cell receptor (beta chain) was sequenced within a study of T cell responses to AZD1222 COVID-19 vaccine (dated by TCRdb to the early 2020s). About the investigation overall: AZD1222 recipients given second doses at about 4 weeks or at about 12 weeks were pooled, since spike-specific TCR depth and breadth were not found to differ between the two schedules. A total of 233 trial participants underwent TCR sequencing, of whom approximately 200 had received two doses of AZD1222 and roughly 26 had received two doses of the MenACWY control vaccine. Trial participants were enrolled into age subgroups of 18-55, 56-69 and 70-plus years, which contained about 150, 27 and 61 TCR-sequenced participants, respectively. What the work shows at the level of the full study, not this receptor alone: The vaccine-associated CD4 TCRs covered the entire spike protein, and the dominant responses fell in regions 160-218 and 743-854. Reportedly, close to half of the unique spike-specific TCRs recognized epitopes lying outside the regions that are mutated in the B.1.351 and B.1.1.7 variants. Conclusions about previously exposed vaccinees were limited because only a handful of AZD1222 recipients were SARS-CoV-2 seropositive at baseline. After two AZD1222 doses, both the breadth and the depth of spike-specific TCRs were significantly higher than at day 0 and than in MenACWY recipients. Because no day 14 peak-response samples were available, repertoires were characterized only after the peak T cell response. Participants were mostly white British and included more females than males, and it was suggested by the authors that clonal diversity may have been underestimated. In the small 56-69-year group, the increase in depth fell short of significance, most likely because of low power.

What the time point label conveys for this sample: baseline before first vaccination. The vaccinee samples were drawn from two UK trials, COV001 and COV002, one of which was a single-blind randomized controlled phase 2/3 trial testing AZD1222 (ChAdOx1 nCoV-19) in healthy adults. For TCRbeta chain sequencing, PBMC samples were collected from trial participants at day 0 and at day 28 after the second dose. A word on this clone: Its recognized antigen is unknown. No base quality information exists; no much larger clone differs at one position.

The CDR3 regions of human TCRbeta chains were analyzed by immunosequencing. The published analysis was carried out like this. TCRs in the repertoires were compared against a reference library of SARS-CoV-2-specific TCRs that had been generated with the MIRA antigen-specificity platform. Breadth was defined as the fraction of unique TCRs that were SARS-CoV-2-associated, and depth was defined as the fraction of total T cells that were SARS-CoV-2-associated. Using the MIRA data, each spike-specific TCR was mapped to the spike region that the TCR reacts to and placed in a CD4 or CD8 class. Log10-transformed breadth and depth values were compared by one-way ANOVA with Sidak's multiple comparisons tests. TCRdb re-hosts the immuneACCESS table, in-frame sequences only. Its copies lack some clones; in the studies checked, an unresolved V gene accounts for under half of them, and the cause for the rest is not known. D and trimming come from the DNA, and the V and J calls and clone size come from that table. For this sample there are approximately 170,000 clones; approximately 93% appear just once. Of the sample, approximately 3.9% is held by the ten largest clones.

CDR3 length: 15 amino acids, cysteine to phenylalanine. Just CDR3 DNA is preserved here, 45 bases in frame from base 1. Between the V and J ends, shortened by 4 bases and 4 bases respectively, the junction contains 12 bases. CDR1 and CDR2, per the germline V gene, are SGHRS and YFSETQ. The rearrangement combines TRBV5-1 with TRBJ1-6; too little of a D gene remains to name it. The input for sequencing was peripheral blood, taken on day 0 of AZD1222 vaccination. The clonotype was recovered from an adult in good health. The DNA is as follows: TGCGCCAGCAGCCCGGGAGCAGTGTATAATTCACCCCTCCACTTT. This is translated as CASSPGAVYNSPLHF.